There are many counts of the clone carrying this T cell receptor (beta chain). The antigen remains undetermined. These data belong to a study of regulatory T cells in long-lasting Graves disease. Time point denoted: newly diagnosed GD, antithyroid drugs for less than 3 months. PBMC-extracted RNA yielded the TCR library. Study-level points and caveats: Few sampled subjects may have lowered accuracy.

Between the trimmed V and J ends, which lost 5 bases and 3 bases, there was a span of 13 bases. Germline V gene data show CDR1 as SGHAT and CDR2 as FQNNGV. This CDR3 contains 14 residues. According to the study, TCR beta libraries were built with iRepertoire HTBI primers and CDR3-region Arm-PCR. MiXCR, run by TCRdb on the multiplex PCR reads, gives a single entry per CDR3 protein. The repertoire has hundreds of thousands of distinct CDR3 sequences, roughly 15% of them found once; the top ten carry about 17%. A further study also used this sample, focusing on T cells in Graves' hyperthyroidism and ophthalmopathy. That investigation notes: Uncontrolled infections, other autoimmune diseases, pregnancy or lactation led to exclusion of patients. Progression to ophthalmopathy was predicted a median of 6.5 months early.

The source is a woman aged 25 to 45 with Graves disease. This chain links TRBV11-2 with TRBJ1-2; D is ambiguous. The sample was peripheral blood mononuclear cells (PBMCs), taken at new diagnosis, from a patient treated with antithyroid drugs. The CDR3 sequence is CASSAYKLDYGYTF. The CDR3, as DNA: TGTGCCAGCAGCGCCTACAAGCTGGACTATGGCTACACCTTC.